Listed below are T cell receptor beta chains from one sample, sequenced in a study of T cell responses to AZD1222 COVID-19 vaccine. Clones were sequenced by immunoSEQ multiplex PCR, and TCRdb holds only the in-frame ones, with some missing. Of approximately 150,000 clones detected, about nine tenths appear once; the ten largest clones hold about 3%. The source was peripheral blood, collected on day 0 of AZD1222 vaccination. The receptors come from an adult in good health. The CDR3 runs from the conserved cysteine through the conserved F or W. Each record gives: D gene, J gene, V gene, CDR3 DNA, CDR3 protein. The D gene is left open where the match is weak.

>-|TRBJ2-7|TRBV5-1
TGCGCCAGCTCCCCGGGGTGGTCATACGAGCAGTACTTC
CASSPGWSYEQYF
>-|TRBJ1-1|TRBV5-5
TGTGCCAGCAGAGCGAGCGACAGACAGAACACTGAAGCTTTCTTT
CASRASDRQNTEAFF
>TRBD1|TRBJ1-1|TRBV11-2
TGTGCCAGCAGCTGGATGTGGACAGGGCCGAACACTGAAGCTTTCTTT
CASSWMWTGPNTEAFF
>TRBD2|TRBJ2-5|TRBV7-8
TGTGCCAGCAGCTTTGGGGGACTAGCGGGAGGAGGAGGGGAGACCCAGTACTTC
CASSFGGLAGGGGETQYF
>-|TRBJ2-1|TRBV7-9
TGTGCCAGCAGCTCAGTCGTAGCGGATAGCTCCTACAATGAGCAGTTCTTC
CASSSVVADSSYNEQFF
>TRBD1|TRBJ2-5|TRBV3-1/TRBV3-2
TGTGCCAGCAGCCAAACAGGGACAGCCCAAGAGACCCAGTACTTC
CASSQTGTAQETQYF
>TRBD2|TRBJ2-7|TRBV29-1
TGCAGCGTTGAAGACCCGAGACTAGCGGGGCATTACGAGCAGTACTTC
CSVEDPRLAGHYEQYF
>-|TRBJ1-1|TRBV5-4
TGTGCCAGCAGCTGGTGGGGCTGGGCGAACACTGAAGCTTTCTTT
CASSWWGWANTEAFF
>-|TRBJ2-6|TRBV29-1
TGCAGCGTTCAAACAGATATTTTCTCTGGGGCCAACGTCCTGACTTTC
CSVQTDIFSGANVLTF
>-|TRBJ2-7|TRBV12-3/TRBV12-4
TGTGCCAGCAGTTCCCCATACGAGCAGTACTTC
CASSSPYEQYF
>-|TRBJ2-1|TRBV6-5
TGTGCCAGCAGTTTGACAGTCAATGAGCAGTTCTTC
CASSLTVNEQFF
>-|TRBJ2-1|TRBV29-1
TGCAGCGTTGCCTACGAAGCGGACAATGAGCAGTTCTTC
CSVAYEADNEQFF
>TRBD1|TRBJ2-7|TRBV5-1
TGCGCCAGCAGCTTGGAGGACAGGGCCCACGAGCAGTACTTC
CASSLEDRAHEQYF